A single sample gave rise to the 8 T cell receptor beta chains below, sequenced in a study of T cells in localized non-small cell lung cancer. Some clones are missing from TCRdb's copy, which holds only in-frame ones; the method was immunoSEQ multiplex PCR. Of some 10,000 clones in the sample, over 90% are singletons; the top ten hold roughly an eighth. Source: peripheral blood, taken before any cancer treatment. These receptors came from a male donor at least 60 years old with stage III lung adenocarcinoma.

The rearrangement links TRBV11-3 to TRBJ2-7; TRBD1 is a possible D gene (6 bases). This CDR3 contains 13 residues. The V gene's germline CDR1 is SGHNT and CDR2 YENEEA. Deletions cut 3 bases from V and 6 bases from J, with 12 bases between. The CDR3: CASSFHRGGEQYF. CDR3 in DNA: TGTGCCAGCAGCTTTCATCGAGGGGGCGAGCAGTACTTC.

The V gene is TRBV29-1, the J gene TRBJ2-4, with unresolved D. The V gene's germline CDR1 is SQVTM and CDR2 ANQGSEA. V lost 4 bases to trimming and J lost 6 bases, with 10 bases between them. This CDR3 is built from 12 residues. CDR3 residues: CSVGVGRNIQYF. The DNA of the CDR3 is TGCAGCGTTGGCGTGGGTCGAAACATTCAGTACTTC.

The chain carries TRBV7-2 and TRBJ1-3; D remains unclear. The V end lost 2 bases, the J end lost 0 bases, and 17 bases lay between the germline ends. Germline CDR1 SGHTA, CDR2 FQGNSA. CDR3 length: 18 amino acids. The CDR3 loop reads CASSLSQRRMSSGNTIYF. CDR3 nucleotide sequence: TGTGCCAGCAGCTTAAGTCAGAGGCGTATGAGCTCTGGAAACACCATATATTTT.

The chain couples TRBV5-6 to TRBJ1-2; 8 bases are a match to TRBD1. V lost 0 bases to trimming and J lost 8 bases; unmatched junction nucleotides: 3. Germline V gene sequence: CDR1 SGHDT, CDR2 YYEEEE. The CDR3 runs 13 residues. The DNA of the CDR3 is TGTGCCAGCAGCTTGGCAGGGGGCGCGGGCTACACCTTC. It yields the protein CASSLAGGAGYTF.

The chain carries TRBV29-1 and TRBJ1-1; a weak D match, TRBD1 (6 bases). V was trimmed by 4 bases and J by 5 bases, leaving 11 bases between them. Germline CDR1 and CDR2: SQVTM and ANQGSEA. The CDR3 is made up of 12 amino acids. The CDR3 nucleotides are TGCAGCGTTGCCAGGGGCGAGACTGAAGCTTTCTTT. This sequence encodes CSVARGETEAFF.

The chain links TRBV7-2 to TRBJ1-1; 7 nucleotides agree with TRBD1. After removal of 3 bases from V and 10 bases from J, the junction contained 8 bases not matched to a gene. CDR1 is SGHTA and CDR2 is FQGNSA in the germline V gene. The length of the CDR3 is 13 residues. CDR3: CASSFDRAIRAFF. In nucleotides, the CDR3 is TGTGCCAGCAGCTTCGACAGGGCCATAAGAGCTTTCTTT. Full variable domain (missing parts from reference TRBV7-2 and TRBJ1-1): GAGVSQSPSNKVTEKGKDVELRCDPISGHTALYWYRQSLGQGLEFLIYFQGNSAPDKSGLPSDRFSAERTGGSVSTLTIQRTQQEDSAVYLCASSFDRAIRAFFGQGTRLTVV.

Here the CDR3 DNA reads TGTGCCACCAGCAGAGATTGGAGGGTTGCCAACACTGAAGCTTTCTTT. The encoded protein is CATSRDWRVANTEAFF. The genes are TRBV15 and TRBJ1-1; unclear D gene. The V end was cut by 0 bases, the J end by 2 bases, with 13 bases between. CDR3 length: 16 residues. The V gene's germline CDR1 is LNHNV and CDR2 YYDKDF (reference sequence).

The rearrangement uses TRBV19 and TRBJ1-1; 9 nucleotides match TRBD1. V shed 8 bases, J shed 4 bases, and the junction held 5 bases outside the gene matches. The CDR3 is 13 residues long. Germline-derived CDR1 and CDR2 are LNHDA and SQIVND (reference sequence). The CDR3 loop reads CASGTGMGTEAFF. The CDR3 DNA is TGTGCCAGTGGGACAGGGATGGGCACTGAAGCTTTCTTT.